This TCR beta chain was recovered during a study of blood T cell repertoires in COVID-19. Study-level information: Italy, Spain and the United States were the sources of the convalescent and acute COVID-19 samples.

The protocol was immunoSEQ multiplex PCR, while the TCRdb copy is restricted to in-frame clones and leaves out a portion. This table has about 140,000 clones, approximately 84% appearing once. The CDR3 spans 13 residues. CDR1 is SGHTA, CDR2 FQGTGA, per germline. V was cut by 4 bases and J by 4 bases, with 10 bases left in between. The sequenced material came from peripheral blood. The sequence came from an older woman with acute or convalescent COVID-19. The chain employs TRBV7-3 and TRBJ2-5, with D possibly TRBD2 on 7 matching bases. The DNA for the CDR3 is TGTGCCAGCAGCTCAGGGGAGGGAGAGACCCAGTACTTC. It codes for CASSSGEGETQYF.